The following is a TCR beta chain sequence with its context. V dropped 6 bases and J dropped 1; count of bases not matched to a gene: 17. The CDR3 length is 19 residues. Using immunoSEQ multiplex PCR, the repertoire was profiled, and TCRdb retains in-frame clones only, with some absent. The table includes 850,000 to 1,100,000 clones, roughly 80% detected once. This entry belongs to a study of shared clonotypes between healthy human individuals. In the study overall: Each donor had three CD4 naive, three CD4 memory, two CD8 naive and one CD8 memory plate.

Only Caucasian adults living in Nashville, Tennessee served as donors. The chain is built from TRBV23-1 and TRBJ1-3, with TRBD1 matching 8 bases. TRBV23-1 is sorted into the ORF group, with uncertain function. The clonotype was recovered from a young man in good health. Some clones in this sample may be carry-over from other donors' samples. Sequences were obtained from memory CD4+ T cells from PBMCs. Indicated subset: CD45RA-negative fraction. CDR3 in amino acids: CASSPGQGAKGVSGNTIYF. DNA of the CDR3: TGCGCCAGCAGCCCGGGGCAGGGGGCAAAGGGTGTTTCTGGAAACACCATATATTTT.